The T cell receptor beta chain described here comes from a study of OX40 agonist ivuxolimab in advanced cancers. The overall study: The group had a mean age of 60 years, ranged from about 20 to 90, and was 80% to 90% male. Study-level points and caveats: Researchers did not determine the expanded peripheral T cells' antigen specificity. Clonal expansion was seen in CD4+ and CD8+ blood T cells by week 6 at 0.1 to 3.0 mg/kg.

The CDR3 consists of 15 residues. Trimming removed 0 bases at V and 8 bases at J, with 13 bases between. Germline V gives CDR1 WNHNN, CDR2 SYGVQD (reference sequence). Notes on this clone: Its target is not known.

Libraries were prepared by immunoSEQ multiplex PCR; TCRdb keeps only in-frame clonotypes and omits some of them. The sample records tens of thousands of clones, 70% to 90% being singletons. This chain connects TRBV10-1 to TRBJ2-2; D gene unclear. This receptor was obtained from an adult with an advanced solid tumor such as melanoma, head and neck, liver or kidney cancer. The source was CD4+ or CD8+ T cells sorted from blood, collected in a trial of the OX40 agonist ivuxolimab. CDR3 protein: CASSESSDRSGELFF. The CDR3 bases are TGCGCCAGCAGTGAGTCATCGGACCGTAGTGGGGAGCTGTTTTTT.